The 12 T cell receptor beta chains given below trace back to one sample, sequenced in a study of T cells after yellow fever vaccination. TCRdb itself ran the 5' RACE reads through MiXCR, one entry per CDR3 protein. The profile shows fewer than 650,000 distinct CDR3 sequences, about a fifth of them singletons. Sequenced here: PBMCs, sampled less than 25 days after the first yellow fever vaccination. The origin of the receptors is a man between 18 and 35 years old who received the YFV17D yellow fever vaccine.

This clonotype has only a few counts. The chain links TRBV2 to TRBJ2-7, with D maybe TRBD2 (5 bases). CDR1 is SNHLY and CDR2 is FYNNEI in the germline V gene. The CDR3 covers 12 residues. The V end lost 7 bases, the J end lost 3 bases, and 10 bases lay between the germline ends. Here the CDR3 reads CASIDGIYEQYV. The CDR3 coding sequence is TGTGCCAGCATTGACGGGATCTACGAGCAGTACGTC.

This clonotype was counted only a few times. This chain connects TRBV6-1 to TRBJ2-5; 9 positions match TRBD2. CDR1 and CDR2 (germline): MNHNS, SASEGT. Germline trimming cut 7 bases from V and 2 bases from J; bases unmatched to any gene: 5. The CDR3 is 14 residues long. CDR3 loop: CASTASGAQETQYF. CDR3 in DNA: TGTGCCAGCACGGCTAGCGGGGCTCAAGAGACCCAGTACTTC.

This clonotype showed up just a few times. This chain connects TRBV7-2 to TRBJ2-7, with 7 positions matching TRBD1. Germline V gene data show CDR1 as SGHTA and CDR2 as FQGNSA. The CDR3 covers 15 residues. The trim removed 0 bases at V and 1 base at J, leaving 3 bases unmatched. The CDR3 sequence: CASSLAQGRSYEQYV. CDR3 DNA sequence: TGTGCCAGCAGCTTAGCACAGGGGCGATCCTACGAGCAGTACGTC.

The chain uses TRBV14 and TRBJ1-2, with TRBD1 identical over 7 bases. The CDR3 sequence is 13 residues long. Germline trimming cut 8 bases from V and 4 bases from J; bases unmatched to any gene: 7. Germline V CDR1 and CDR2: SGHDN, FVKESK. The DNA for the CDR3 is TGTGCCAGCGCCGACAGGGCCCGCTATGGCTACACCTTC. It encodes CASADRARYGYTF.

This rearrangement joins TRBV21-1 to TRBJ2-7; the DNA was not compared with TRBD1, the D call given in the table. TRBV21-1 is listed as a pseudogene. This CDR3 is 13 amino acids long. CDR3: CASGITGFHEQYF. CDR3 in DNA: TGTGCCAGCGGAATTACAGGGTTCCACGAGCAGTACTTC.

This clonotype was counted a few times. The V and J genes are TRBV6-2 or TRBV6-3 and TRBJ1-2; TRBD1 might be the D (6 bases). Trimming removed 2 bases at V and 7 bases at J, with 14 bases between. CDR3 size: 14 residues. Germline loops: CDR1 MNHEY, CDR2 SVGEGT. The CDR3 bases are TGTGCCAGCAGTTACCCACCGGGACAATCTGGCTACACCTTC. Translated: CASSYPPGQSGYTF.

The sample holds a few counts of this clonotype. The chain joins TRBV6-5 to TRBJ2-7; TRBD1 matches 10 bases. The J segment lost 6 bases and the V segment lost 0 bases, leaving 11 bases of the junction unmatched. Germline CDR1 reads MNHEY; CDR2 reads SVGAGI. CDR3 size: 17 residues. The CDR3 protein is CASSYSTSPGQGSEQYF. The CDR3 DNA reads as TGTGCCAGCAGTTACTCGACATCCCCGGGACAGGGGTCCGAGCAGTACTTC.

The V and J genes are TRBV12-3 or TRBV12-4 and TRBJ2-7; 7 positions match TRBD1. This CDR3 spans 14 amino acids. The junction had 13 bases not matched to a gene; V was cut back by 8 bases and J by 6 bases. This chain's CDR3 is CASGGTGTVPEQYF. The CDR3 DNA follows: TGTGCCAGCGGTGGAACCGGGACAGTCCCCGAGCAGTACTTC.

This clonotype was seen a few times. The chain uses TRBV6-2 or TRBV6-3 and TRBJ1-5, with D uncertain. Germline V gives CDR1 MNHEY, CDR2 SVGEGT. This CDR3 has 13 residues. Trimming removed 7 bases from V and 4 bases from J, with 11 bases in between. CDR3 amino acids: CASTRQLNQPQHF. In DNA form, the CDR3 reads TGTGCCAGCACCCGGCAGCTTAATCAGCCCCAGCATTTT.

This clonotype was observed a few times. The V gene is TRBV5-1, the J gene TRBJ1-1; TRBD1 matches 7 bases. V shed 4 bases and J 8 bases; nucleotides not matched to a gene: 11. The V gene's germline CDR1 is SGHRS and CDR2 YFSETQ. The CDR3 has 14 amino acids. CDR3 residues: CASSTGTVFPEAFF. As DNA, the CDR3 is TGCGCCAGCAGCACCGGGACAGTATTTCCCGAAGCTTTCTTT.

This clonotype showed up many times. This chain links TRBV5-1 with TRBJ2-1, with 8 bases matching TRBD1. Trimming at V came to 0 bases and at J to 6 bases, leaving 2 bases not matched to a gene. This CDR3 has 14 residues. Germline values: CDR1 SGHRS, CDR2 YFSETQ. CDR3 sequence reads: CASSLAQGGNEQFF. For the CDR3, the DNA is TGCGCCAGCAGCTTGGCACAGGGGGGCAATGAGCAGTTCTTC.

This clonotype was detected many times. As DNA, the CDR3 is TGTGCCAGCAGCCCCTACCACCAGGTCAAAAACATTCAGTACTTC. The encoded protein is CASSPYHQVKNIQYF. The chain is built from TRBV7-9 and TRBJ2-4; no reliable D call. The germline V and J ends were trimmed by 5 bases and 3 bases, with 14 bases remaining between them. The CDR3 loop spans 15 amino acids. CDR1 is SEHNR, CDR2 FQNEAQ, per germline (reference sequence).